This T cell receptor (beta chain) stems from a study of cytomegalovirus exposure and HLA in healthy donors. This clone was recorded a few times. Both 60 Vbeta primers and 13 Jbeta primers went into the PCR. Libraries were prepared by immunoSEQ multiplex PCR; TCRdb keeps only in-frame clonotypes and omits some of them. This table holds tens of thousands of clones, roughly 70% found once. CDR3 length: 12 residues. The V and J ends lost 8 bases and 5 bases respectively, with 10 bases between them. CDR1 is MDHEN and CDR2 is SYDVKM in the germline V gene. The V call is TRBV28, the J call TRBJ1-5; D might be TRBD1 (5 bases). The source is a man in his fifties or sixties in good health and CMV-seropositive. Sequenced input: PBMCs. The CDR3 sequence: CASWGDYQPQHF. The CDR3 DNA follows: TGTGCCAGCTGGGGGGACTATCAGCCCCAGCATTTT.